The rows below give T cell receptor beta chains drawn from one sample of a study of control samples from healthy donors and cancer patients. The repertoire was sequenced with immunoSEQ multiplex PCR; TCRdb's copy has only in-frame clones and lacks some. Here the sample spans under 60,000 clones, 94% being singletons. The sequenced material came from blood. The receptors were gathered from a man younger than 45 in good health. Each CDR3 is given with its conserved first and last residue. Fields, in order: V gene, J gene, clone size, D gene, CDR3 DNA, CDR3 protein. A D gene is named only where the DNA matches it firmly. Size is omitted from some rows. Given values are once, few, many or a class for expanded clones.

V gene: TRBV4-3
J gene: TRBJ2-1
clone size: .
D gene: TRBD2
CDR3 DNA: TGCGCCAGCAGCCAAGATTCTAGCGGGGGGAACGAGCAGTTCTTC
CDR3 protein: CASSQDSSGGNEQFF

V gene: TRBV12-3/TRBV12-4
J gene: TRBJ1-4
clone size: .
D gene: .
CDR3 DNA: TGTGCCAGCAGGGGGGGGCTACTTGAAAAACTGTTTTTT
CDR3 protein: CASRGGLLEKLFF

V gene: TRBV7-8
J gene: TRBJ1-3
clone size: .
D gene: .
CDR3 DNA: TGTGCCAGCAGCTTTACGACGGGAGGAAACACCATATATTTT
CDR3 protein: CASSFTTGGNTIYF

V gene: TRBV5-8
J gene: TRBJ2-7
clone size: .
D gene: TRBD2
CDR3 DNA: TGTGCCAGCAGACGCGGGGGGTCCTACGAGCAGTACTTC
CDR3 protein: CASRRGGSYEQYF

V gene: TRBV19
J gene: TRBJ1-2
clone size: .
D gene: TRBD1
CDR3 DNA: TGTGCCACCGGGACAGGGGACTATGGCTACACCTTC
CDR3 protein: CATGTGDYGYTF

V gene: TRBV30
J gene: TRBJ1-5
clone size: .
D gene: .
CDR3 DNA: TGTGCCTGGAGTCCTAGCTTTGACCAGCCCCAGCATTTT
CDR3 protein: CAWSPSFDQPQHF

V gene: TRBV4-3
J gene: TRBJ1-2
clone size: .
D gene: .
CDR3 DNA: TGCGCCAGCAGCCAGGCCGGGACGGTCTATGGCTACACCTTC
CDR3 protein: CASSQAGTVYGYTF

V gene: TRBV28
J gene: TRBJ1-4
clone size: once
D gene: TRBD1
CDR3 DNA: TGTGCCAGCACCCAGACAGGGGGGAATGAAAAACTGTTTTTT
CDR3 protein: CASTQTGGNEKLFF

V gene: TRBV9
J gene: TRBJ1-6
clone size: .
D gene: .
CDR3 DNA: TGTGCCAGCAGCGCGTCCCAGGGGAGTAATTCACCCCTCCACTTT
CDR3 protein: CASSASQGSNSPLHF

V gene: TRBV15
J gene: TRBJ2-3
clone size: .
D gene: TRBD2
CDR3 DNA: TGTGCCACCAGCACTCGGACTAGTATTGGAGCAGATACGCAGTATTTT
CDR3 protein: CATSTRTSIGADTQYF

V gene: TRBV2
J gene: TRBJ2-7
clone size: few
D gene: .
CDR3 DNA: TGTGCCAGCAGTGGTGGGGCCACCTACGAGCAGTACTTC
CDR3 protein: CASSGGATYEQYF

V gene: TRBV30
J gene: TRBJ2-7
clone size: .
D gene: TRBD1
CDR3 DNA: TGTGCCTGGAGTGTAGGGCAGGGGGCGAGGAACGAGCAGTACTTC
CDR3 protein: CAWSVGQGARNEQYF

V gene: TRBV19
J gene: TRBJ2-1
clone size: .
D gene: .
CDR3 DNA: TGTGCCAGTAGTATGGGATCCTACAATGAGCAGTTCTTC
CDR3 protein: CASSMGSYNEQFF

V gene: TRBV5-1
J gene: TRBJ1-6
clone size: .
D gene: TRBD1
CDR3 DNA: TGCGCCAGCAGCCTGACAGGGCCGGATTCACCCCTCCACTTT
CDR3 protein: CASSLTGPDSPLHF

V gene: TRBV5-4
J gene: TRBJ1-4
clone size: .
D gene: .
CDR3 DNA: TGTGCCAGCCGAAGGAGCGGGACTGAAAAACTGTTTTTT
CDR3 protein: CASRRSGTEKLFF

V gene: TRBV30
J gene: TRBJ1-6
clone size: .
D gene: .
CDR3 DNA: TGTGCCTGGAGTGTAGGTGGAGGGGATTCACCCCTCCACTTT
CDR3 protein: CAWSVGGGDSPLHF

V gene: TRBV4-2
J gene: TRBJ1-6
clone size: .
D gene: .
CDR3 DNA: TGTGCCAGCAGCCAAGAAAGGGCCTCCGGAAATAGGTCACCCCTCCACTTT
CDR3 protein: CASSQERASGNRSPLHF

V gene: TRBV6-5
J gene: TRBJ1-1
clone size: .
D gene: .
CDR3 DNA: TGTGCCAGCAATCGTGAGATGAACACTGAAGCTTTCTTT
CDR3 protein: CASNREMNTEAFF

V gene: TRBV28
J gene: TRBJ2-3
clone size: .
D gene: TRBD2
CDR3 DNA: TGTGCCAGCACTGATCTCGGCGGGAGTAGCACAGATACGCAGTATTTT
CDR3 protein: CASTDLGGSSTDTQYF

V gene: TRBV5-5
J gene: TRBJ2-1
clone size: .
D gene: .
CDR3 DNA: TGTGCCAGCAGCTTGCAGTTTCCTTACAATGAGCAGTTCTTC
CDR3 protein: CASSLQFPYNEQFF

V gene: TRBV10-3
J gene: TRBJ2-1
clone size: once
D gene: .
CDR3 DNA: TGTGCCATCAGTGAGTCCCGCAGGGAGCAGTTCTTC
CDR3 protein: CAISESRREQFF

V gene: TRBV10-3
J gene: TRBJ1-2
clone size: .
D gene: .
CDR3 DNA: TGTGCCATCAGCGACATGCATGGCTACACCTTC
CDR3 protein: CAISDMHGYTF

V gene: TRBV6-5
J gene: TRBJ2-7
clone size: .
D gene: .
CDR3 DNA: TGTGCCAGCACTTCAGGGCAGGGCTACGAGCAGTACTTC
CDR3 protein: CASTSGQGYEQYF

V gene: TRBV28
J gene: TRBJ1-4
clone size: .
D gene: .
CDR3 DNA: TGTGCCAGCAGTTCCGACAGGACTAATGAAAAACTGTTTTTT
CDR3 protein: CASSSDRTNEKLFF

V gene: TRBV7-8
J gene: TRBJ2-7
clone size: .
D gene: TRBD1
CDR3 DNA: TGTGCCAGCAGCTACTCGACAGGGGACTACGAGCAGTACTTC
CDR3 protein: CASSYSTGDYEQYF

V gene: TRBV5-4
J gene: TRBJ1-1
clone size: .
D gene: .
CDR3 DNA: TGTGCCAGCAGCTTGGACCCCAAGGACACTGAAGCTTTCTTT
CDR3 protein: CASSLDPKDTEAFF

V gene: TRBV7-6
J gene: TRBJ2-1
clone size: .
D gene: .
CDR3 DNA: TGTGCCAGCAGCGAGAGAGGTGCGTTATCCAGAAATACCAAGCAGTTCTTC
CDR3 protein: CASSERGALSRNTKQFF

V gene: TRBV9
J gene: TRBJ2-1
clone size: .
D gene: TRBD2
CDR3 DNA: TGTGCCAGCAGCTTGACTAGCGGGAGGTCAAATGAGCAGTTCTTC
CDR3 protein: CASSLTSGRSNEQFF

V gene: TRBV19
J gene: TRBJ2-1
clone size: .
D gene: TRBD2
CDR3 DNA: TGTGCCAGTAGTATCCGGGGCGGGGGGAACGGCAATGAGCAGTTCTTC
CDR3 protein: CASSIRGGGNGNEQFF

V gene: TRBV19
J gene: TRBJ2-3
clone size: .
D gene: TRBD2
CDR3 DNA: TGTGCCAGTTCAGCATGGGACGGGAGGGCCAGGGCAGATACGCAGTATTTT
CDR3 protein: CASSAWDGRARADTQYF

V gene: TRBV7-2
J gene: TRBJ2-3
clone size: .
D gene: TRBD2
CDR3 DNA: TGTGCCAGCAGTTTTAGGGGCTCGGGACTAGCGGGGGGGACAGATACGCAGTATTTT
CDR3 protein: CASSFRGSGLAGGTDTQYF

V gene: TRBV3-1/TRBV3-2
J gene: TRBJ2-7
clone size: .
D gene: .
CDR3 DNA: TGTGCCAGCAGCCGAAGATCGGTCCGGGGTGGTTACGAGCAGTACTTC
CDR3 protein: CASSRRSVRGGYEQYF

V gene: TRBV7-9
J gene: TRBJ2-5
clone size: .
D gene: TRBD2
CDR3 DNA: TGTGCCAGCAGCTTACGCCTAGCGGGAGGAGGCGGGGAGACCCAGTACTTC
CDR3 protein: CASSLRLAGGGGETQYF